This T cell receptor (beta chain) was captured by sequencing in a study of blood T cell repertoires in COVID-19. In the study overall: Spain, Italy and the United States supplied samples that represented acute and convalescent COVID-19. The analysed material was cDNA or gDNA that came from T cells, B-cell-depleted T cells, or PBMCs.

As processed by the authors: Amplifying reference gene primers gave estimates of nucleated cell counts. This table comes from immunoSEQ multiplex PCR, and its TCRdb copy is limited to in-frame clones, with some not included. That table furnishes V, J and clone size, whereas the DNA furnished D and trimming. The table has some 360,000 clones, around 87% seen once; the top ten hold 2% to 2.5%. The Seattle patients joined while their infection was active and were tracked longitudinally afterward. Trimming took 5 bases from V and 2 from J, leaving 7 bases between them. The length of the CDR3 is 12 residues.

Sequences were obtained from peripheral blood. This sequence joins TRBV12-3 or TRBV12-4 and TRBJ2-7; D not resolved. This TCR was recovered from a woman aged 55-70 years with COVID-19, enrolled during active disease. DNA of the CDR3: TGTGCCAGCAGTCCCCTTCCCTACGAGCAGTACTTC. It codes for CASSPLPYEQYF.